Shown below are 5 T cell receptor beta chains from a single sample sequenced in a study of OX40 agonist ivuxolimab in advanced cancers. The assay was immunoSEQ multiplex PCR, and TCRdb's table has in-frame clones only and misses some. The sample holds about 98,000 clones, roughly 87% seen once. The sample here was CD4+ or CD8+ T cells sorted from blood, taken in a trial of the OX40 agonist ivuxolimab. Receptor source: an adult with an advanced solid tumor such as melanoma, head and neck, liver or kidney cancer.

In the case of this clone: Since no conserved phenylalanine or tryptophan closes the CDR3, a read error is the likely cause. This rearrangement joins TRBV6-5 to TRBJ1-6; D is unresolved. The CDR3 contains 14 residues. CDR1 is MNHEY and CDR2 is SVGAGI in the germline V gene. Trimming left V 0 bases short and J 9 bases short, with 9 bases between. CDR3 nucleotides: TGTGCCAGCAGTTACTCGACCCCGGGTTCACCCCTCCACCTT. Its translation is CASSYSTPGSPLHL.

V is TRBV7-8 and J is TRBJ1-6; 7 nucleotides align to TRBD1. The germline V gene encodes CDR1 SGHVS and CDR2 FQNEAQ. The CDR3 runs to 14 residues. Trimming at V came to 5 bases and at J to 8 bases, leaving 6 bases not matched to a gene. DNA of the CDR3: TGTGCCAGCAGCCCTTACGGACAGGATTCACCCCTCCACTTT. Protein sequence: CASSPYGQDSPLHF.

The rearrangement joins TRBV6-6 to TRBJ1-2; D is ambiguous. Germline loops: CDR1 MNHNY, CDR2 SVGAGI (reference sequence). The CDR3 totals 14 residues. Trimming pared 7 bases from V and 3 bases from J, leaving 15 bases between. CDR3 protein: CASIPSGEDYGYTF. For the CDR3, the DNA is TGTGCCAGCATCCCCTCCGGGGAAGACTATGGCTACACCTTC.

This chain connects TRBV5-4 to TRBJ2-5, with D perhaps matching TRBD1 (6 bases). Germline V gives CDR1 SGHNT, CDR2 YYREEE (reference sequence). The CDR3 has 15 residues. Trimming stripped 3 bases from V and 6 bases from J, with 18 bases between. The CDR3 spells CASSSALQGQQTQYF. CDR3 nucleotides: TGTGCCAGCAGCTCGGCCTTACAGGGTCAACAGACCCAGTACTTC.

The rearrangement joins TRBV5-8 to TRBJ1-1, with D unclear. The CDR3 covers 14 residues. V lost 2 bases and J lost 0, with 8 bases in between. From germline, CDR1 is SGHTS and CDR2 YDEGEE. DNA of the CDR3: TGTGCCAGCAGCTTTAGGGAGATGAACACTGAAGCTTTCTTT. As protein: CASSFREMNTEAFF.